The 14 T cell receptor beta chains presented below share a single source sample, sequenced in a study of T cell repertoires in cytomegalovirus infection. MiXCR was run by TCRdb on the reads, yielding one entry per CDR3 protein. The data contain 570,000 or so distinct CDR3 sequences, under 45% of them singletons. Their target antigens are unknown. The sequencing here drew on cultured PBMCs, taken from culture after CMV antigen stimulation. The receptors originated from a human donor in good health (CMV status not recorded). Some clones in this sample may be carry-over from other donors' samples.

This chain connects TRBV2 to TRBJ1-1, with 7 positions matching TRBD1. Germline CDR1 SNHLY, CDR2 FYNNEI. The J segment lost 0 bases and the V segment lost 8 bases, leaving 9 bases of the junction unmatched. This CDR3 spans 15 amino acids. The CDR3 region is CASLHDRDMNTEAFF. DNA for the CDR3: TGTGCCAGCCTACATGACAGGGATATGAACACTGAAGCTTTCTTT.

The rearrangement links TRBV7-3 to TRBJ1-6; D gene ambiguous. The V gene lost 5 bases and the J gene lost 0 bases, with 8 bases spanning the gap. CDR3 length: 15 residues. Germline V gene sequence: CDR1 SGHTA, CDR2 FQGTGA. The CDR3 here is CASSPQNSYNSPLHF. The CDR3, as DNA: TGTGCCAGCAGCCCACAAAACTCCTATAATTCACCCCTCCACTTT.

This chain uses TRBV10-3 with TRBJ1-1, with TRBD1 matching 9 bases. CDR3 length equals 14 residues. Trimming removed 11 bases from V and 7 bases from J; junction bases left unmatched: 14. From germline, CDR1 is ENHRY and CDR2 SYGVKD. The CDR3 nucleotides are TGTGCCTGTGGGACAGGGAGGGGATATGGTGAAGCTTTCTTT. Amino acid sequence: CACGTGRGYGEAFF.

This clonotype showed up just a few times. This chain joins TRBV7-2 and TRBJ2-1; D is undetermined. The CDR3 has 15 amino acids. Germline-derived CDR1 and CDR2 are SGHTA and FQGNSA. Deletions cut 1 base from V and 4 bases from J, with 11 bases between. CDR3 loop: CASSLVRQSYNEQFF. The CDR3 DNA reads TGTGCCAGCAGCTTAGTCCGGCAGTCATACAATGAGCAGTTCTTC.

The chain joins TRBV30 to TRBJ2-2; D is unresolved. The CDR3 contains 13 residues. Trimming shortened V by 0 bases and J by 5 bases, and 7 bases separated the two germline ends. Germline CDR1 is GTSNPN and CDR2 is SVGIG (reference sequence). CDR3 nucleotides: TGTGCCTGGAGTGTCTGGGGAACCGGGGAGCTGTTTTTT. This codes for CAWSVWGTGELFF.

The chain is built from TRBV12-3 or TRBV12-4 and TRBJ2-3; D call uncertain. V lost 2 bases and J 8 bases, leaving 11 bases between the germline ends. CDR3 length equals 13 residues. The CDR3 nucleotides are TGTGCCAGCAGTTTAAATCGCAAGGGTACGCAGTATTTT. It translates to CASSLNRKGTQYF.

This clonotype was observed a handful of times. In DNA form, the CDR3 reads TGTGCCAGTAGTACACAGGTGGGACTAGTACAGTTCTTC. Translated, it gives CASSTQVGLVQFF. The V and J genes are TRBV19 and TRBJ2-1; 8 nucleotides match TRBD2. The CDR3 is made up of 13 amino acids. CDR1 LNHDA and CDR2 SQIVND come from the germline V gene (reference sequence). J gave up 13 bases and V 4 bases, and 9 bases lay outside the gene matches.

This clonotype was seen a few times. The CDR3: CASSLVPGVTEAFF. CDR3 sequence (DNA): TGTGCCAGCAGCTTAGTGCCGGGAGTGACTGAAGCTTTCTTT. The chain links TRBV7-8 to TRBJ1-1; D call uncertain. Deletions cut 1 base from V and 5 bases from J, with 11 bases between. CDR1 is SGHVS and CDR2 is FQNEAQ in the germline V gene. The CDR3 contains 14 residues.

CDR3 residues: CASSRRSMGNEKLFF. The CDR3 DNA follows: TGTGCCAGCAGCCGTCGGTCCATGGGAAATGAAAAACTGTTTTTT. The chain joins TRBV28 to TRBJ1-4; D is uncertain. From germline, CDR1 is MDHEN and CDR2 SYDVKM. CDR3 length: 15 residues. V lost 6 bases to trimming and J lost 5 bases, with 16 bases between them.

This clonotype was found many times. J is TRBJ2-7 and V is TRBV7-2; 11 positions agree with TRBD2. This CDR3 is 14 amino acids long. After removal of 5 bases from V and 2 bases from J, the junction contained 2 bases not matched to a gene. The germline gives CDR1 SGHTA, CDR2 FQGNSA. DNA of the CDR3: TGTGCCAGCAGCGCACTAGCGGGAGCCTACGAGCAGTACTTC. Protein product: CASSALAGAYEQYF. Variable domain in full (rest from reference TRBV7-2 and TRBJ2-7): GAGVSQSPSNKVTEKGKDVELRCDPISGHTALYWYRQSLGQGLEFLIYFQGNSAPDKSGLPSDRFSAERTGGSVSTLTIQRTQQEDSAVYLCASSALAGAYEQYFGPGTRLTVT.

This clonotype was seen a handful of times. This rearrangement joins TRBV11-3 to TRBJ2-2, with D maybe TRBD2 (5 bases). The CDR3 length is 13 residues. Germline V gives CDR1 SGHNT, CDR2 YENEEA. V lost 0 bases, J lost 7 bases, and 6 bases lay in between. The CDR3 region has the DNA TGTGCCAGCAGCTTAGAAGAGGGCGGGGAGCTGTTTTTT. Translating gives CASSLEEGGELFF.

The V call is TRBV19, the J call TRBJ2-7; 11 bases agree with TRBD2. There are 15 residues in the CDR3. The germline V gene has CDR1 LNHDA and CDR2 SQIVND (reference sequence). Trimming at V came to 5 bases and at J to 1 base, leaving 4 bases not matched to a gene. In DNA form, the CDR3 reads TGTGCCAGTAGTTCACTAGCGGGAGAGTCCTACGAGCAGTACTTC. The encoded protein is CASSSLAGESYEQYF.

The chain employs TRBV19 and TRBJ2-7; D is unclear. The CDR3 length is 13 residues. The germline V and J ends were trimmed by 1 base and 8 bases, with 12 bases remaining between them. CDR1 and CDR2 from the germline V gene are LNHDA and SQIVND (reference sequence). CDR3 protein: CASSIGRDEKQYF. In DNA, the CDR3 is TGTGCCAGTAGTATAGGTCGCGACGAGAAGCAGTACTTC.

V is TRBV10-3 and J is TRBJ2-3; D is perhaps TRBD1 (5 bases). The CDR3 length is 12 residues. CDR1 and CDR2 from the germline V gene are ENHRY and SYGVKD. V dropped 10 bases and J dropped 0 bases, with 8 bases sitting between them. CDR3 nucleotides: TGTGCCACCAGGGATAGCACAGATACGCAGTATTTT. Protein sequence: CATRDSTDTQYF.